Sequencing of this T cell receptor beta chain was carried out in a study of OX40 agonist ivuxolimab in advanced cancers. Findings and caveats of the study: Expanded peripheral T-cell antigen specificity went undetermined.

A word on this clone: The antigen is undetermined.

J gave up 4 bases and V 0 bases, and 10 bases lay outside the gene matches. Germline values: CDR1 SGHRS, CDR2 YFSETQ. The CDR3 extends over 19 amino acids. Some clones are missing from TCRdb's copy, which holds only in-frame ones; the method was immunoSEQ multiplex PCR. The data show about 76,000 clones, over 75% seen once. This clonotype was obtained from an adult with an advanced solid tumor such as melanoma, head and neck, liver or kidney cancer. The sequenced sample was CD4+ or CD8+ T cells sorted from blood, obtained in a trial of the OX40 agonist ivuxolimab. This chain links TRBV5-1 with TRBJ2-3, with 14 bases identical to TRBD2. The CDR3 here is CASSLARLAGGPSPDTQYF. The CDR3 DNA sequence: TGCGCCAGCAGCTTGGCCAGACTAGCGGGGGGGCCATCCCCAGATACGCAGTATTTT.